This T cell receptor beta chain was observed in a study of blood T cell repertoires in COVID-19. Study as a whole: Spain, Italy and the United States supplied samples that represented acute and convalescent COVID-19.

This clone appeared once. V shed 4 bases, J shed 0 bases, and the junction held 5 bases outside the gene matches. In germline, CDR1 is KGHDR, CDR2 SFDVKD. This CDR3 has 15 residues. In the original workflow: Reference gene primer amplification gave estimated nucleated cell counts. The protocol was immunoSEQ multiplex PCR, while the TCRdb copy is restricted to in-frame clones and leaves out a portion. D and trimming were read from the DNA, whereas the V and J calls and clone size are those reported in that table. The table lists fewer than 200,000 clones, around 87% of them singletons. This sequence was found in a woman between 18 and 29 years old who had recovered from COVID-19. Sequencing used peripheral blood. J is TRBJ2-7 and V is TRBV24-1; 7 bases match TRBD1. The CDR3 here is CATSETGAPSYEQYF. CDR3 DNA: TGTGCCACCAGTGAAACAGGGGCCCCCTCCTACGAGCAGTACTTC.